This T cell receptor beta chain derives from a study of OX40 agonist ivuxolimab in advanced cancers. The assay was immunoSEQ multiplex PCR, and TCRdb's table has in-frame clones only and misses some. Of some 60,000 clones in the sample, around 88% were seen once. This sequence originates from an adult with an advanced solid tumor such as melanoma, head and neck, liver or kidney cancer. The source was CD4+ or CD8+ T cells sorted from blood, collected in a trial of the OX40 agonist ivuxolimab.

The CDR3: CASSPRGGSNQPQHF. Written as DNA, the CDR3 is TGTGCCAGCAGTCCCCGGGGCGGTAGCAATCAGCCCCAGCATTTT. The chain links TRBV28 to TRBJ1-5; tentative D call: TRBD1 (5 bases). V gave up 5 bases and J gave up 0 bases, with 11 bases separating them. Germline CDR1 and CDR2: MDHEN and SYDVKM. The CDR3 contains 15 residues.